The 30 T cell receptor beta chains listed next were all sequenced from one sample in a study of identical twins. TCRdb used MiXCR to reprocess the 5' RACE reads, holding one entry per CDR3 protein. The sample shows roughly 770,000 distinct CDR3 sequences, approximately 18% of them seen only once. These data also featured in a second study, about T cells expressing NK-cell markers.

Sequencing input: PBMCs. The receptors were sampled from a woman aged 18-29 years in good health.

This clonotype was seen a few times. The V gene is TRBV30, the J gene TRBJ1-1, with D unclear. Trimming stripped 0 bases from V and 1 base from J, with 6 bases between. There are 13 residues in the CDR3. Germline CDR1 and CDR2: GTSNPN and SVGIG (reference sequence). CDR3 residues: CAWSVPRNTEAFF. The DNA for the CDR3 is TGTGCCTGGAGTGTACCCAGGAACACTGAAGCTTTCTTT.

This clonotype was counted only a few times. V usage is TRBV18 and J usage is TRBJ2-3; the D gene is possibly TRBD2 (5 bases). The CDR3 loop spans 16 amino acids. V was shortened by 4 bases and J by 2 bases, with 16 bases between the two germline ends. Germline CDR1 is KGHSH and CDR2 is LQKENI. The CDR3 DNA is TGTGCCAGCTCACGACAACTCAGCGGAGCCACAGATACGCAGTATTTT. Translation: CASSRQLSGATDTQYF.

CDR3 sequence (DNA): TGTGCCAGCAGCCTTCCCGGGACATCCCAAGAGACCCAGTACTTC. Protein sequence: CASSLPGTSQETQYF. The chain has TRBV7-9 and TRBJ2-5; D is perhaps TRBD1 (6 bases). Germline V CDR1 and CDR2: SEHNR, FQNEAQ (reference sequence). V shed 5 bases and J shed 1 base, with 14 bases lying between them. The CDR3 runs to 15 residues. The whole variable domain, filled in from reference TRBV7-9 and TRBJ2-5, reads DTGVSQNPRHKITKRGQNVTFRCDPISEHNRLYWYRQTLGQGPEFLTYFQNEAQLEKSRLLSDRFSAERPKGSFSTLEIQRTEQGDSAMYLCASSLPGTSQETQYFGPGTRLLVL.

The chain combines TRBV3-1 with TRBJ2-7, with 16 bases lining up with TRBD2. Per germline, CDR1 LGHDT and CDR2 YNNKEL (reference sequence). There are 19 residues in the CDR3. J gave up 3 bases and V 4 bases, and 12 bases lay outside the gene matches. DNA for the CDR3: TGTGCCAGCAGCCTGGCCGGGACTAGCGGGAGGGGGAGTTACTACGAGCAGTACTTC. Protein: CASSLAGTSGRGSYYEQYF.

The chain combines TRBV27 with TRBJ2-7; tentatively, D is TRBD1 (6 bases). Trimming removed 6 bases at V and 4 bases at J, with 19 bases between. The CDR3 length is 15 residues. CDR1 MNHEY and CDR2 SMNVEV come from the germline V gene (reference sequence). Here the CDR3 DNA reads TGTGCCAGCAGCTACACACAGGGAATTCGATACGAGCAGTACTTC. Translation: CASSYTQGIRYEQYF.

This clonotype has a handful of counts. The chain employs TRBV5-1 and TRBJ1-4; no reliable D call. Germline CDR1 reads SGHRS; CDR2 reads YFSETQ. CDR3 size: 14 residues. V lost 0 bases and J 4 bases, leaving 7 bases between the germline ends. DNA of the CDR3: TGCGCCAGCAGCTTGGAACGGAATAATGAAAAACTGTTTTTT. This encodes CASSLERNNEKLFF.

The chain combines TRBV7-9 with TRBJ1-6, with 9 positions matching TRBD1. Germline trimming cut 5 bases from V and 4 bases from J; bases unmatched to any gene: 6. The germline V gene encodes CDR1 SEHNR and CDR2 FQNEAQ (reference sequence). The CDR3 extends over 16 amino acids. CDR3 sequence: CASSELGQGYNSPLHF. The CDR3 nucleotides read TGTGCCAGCAGCGAACTCGGACAGGGGTATAATTCACCCCTCCACTTT.

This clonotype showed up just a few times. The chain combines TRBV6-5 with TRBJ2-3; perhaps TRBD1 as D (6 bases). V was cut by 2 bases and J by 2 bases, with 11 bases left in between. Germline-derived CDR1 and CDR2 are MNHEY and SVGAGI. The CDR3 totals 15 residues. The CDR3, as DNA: TGTGCCAGCAGTTACATACAGGGATTCACAGATACGCAGTATTTT. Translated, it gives CASSYIQGFTDTQYF.

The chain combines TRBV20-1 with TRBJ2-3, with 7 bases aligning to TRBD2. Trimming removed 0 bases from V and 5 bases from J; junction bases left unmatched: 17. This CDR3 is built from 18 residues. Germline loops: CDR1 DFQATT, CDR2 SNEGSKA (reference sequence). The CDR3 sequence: CSARDVLADHVIGDTQYF. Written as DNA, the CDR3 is TGCAGTGCTAGAGATGTCCTAGCGGACCACGTAATCGGAGATACGCAGTATTTT.

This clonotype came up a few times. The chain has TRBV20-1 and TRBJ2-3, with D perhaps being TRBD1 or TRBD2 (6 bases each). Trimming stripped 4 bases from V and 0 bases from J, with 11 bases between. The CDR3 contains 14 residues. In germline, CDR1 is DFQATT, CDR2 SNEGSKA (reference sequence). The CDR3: CSATSGGSTDTQYF. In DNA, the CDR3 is TGCAGTGCTACCTCCGGGGGCAGCACAGATACGCAGTATTTT.

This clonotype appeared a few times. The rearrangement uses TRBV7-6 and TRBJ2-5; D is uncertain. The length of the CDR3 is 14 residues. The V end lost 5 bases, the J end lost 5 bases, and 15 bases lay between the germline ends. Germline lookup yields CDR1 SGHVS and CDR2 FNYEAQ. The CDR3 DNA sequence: TGTGCCAGCAGCCGAAACCTACACGGGGAGACCCAGTACTTC. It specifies CASSRNLHGETQYF.

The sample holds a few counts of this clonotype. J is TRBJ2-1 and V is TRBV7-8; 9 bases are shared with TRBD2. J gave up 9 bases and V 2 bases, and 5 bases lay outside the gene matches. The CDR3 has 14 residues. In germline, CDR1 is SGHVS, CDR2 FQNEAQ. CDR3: CASSLMVAGAEQFF. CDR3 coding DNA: TGTGCCAGCAGCTTAATGGTAGCGGGAGCTGAGCAGTTCTTC.

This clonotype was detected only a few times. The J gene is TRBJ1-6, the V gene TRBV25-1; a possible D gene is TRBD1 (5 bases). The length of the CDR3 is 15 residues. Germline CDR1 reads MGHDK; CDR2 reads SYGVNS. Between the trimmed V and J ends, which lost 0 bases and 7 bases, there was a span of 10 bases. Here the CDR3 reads CASSEYRQGNSPLHF. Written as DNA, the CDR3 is TGTGCCAGCAGTGAATACAGGCAGGGCAATTCACCCCTCCACTTT.

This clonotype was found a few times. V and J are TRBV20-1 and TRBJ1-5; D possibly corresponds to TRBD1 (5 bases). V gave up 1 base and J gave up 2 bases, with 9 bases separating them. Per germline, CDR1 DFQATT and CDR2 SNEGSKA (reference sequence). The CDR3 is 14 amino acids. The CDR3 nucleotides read TGCAGTGCTAGAGTCCGGGACCGCAATCAGCCCCAGCATTTT. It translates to CSARVRDRNQPQHF.

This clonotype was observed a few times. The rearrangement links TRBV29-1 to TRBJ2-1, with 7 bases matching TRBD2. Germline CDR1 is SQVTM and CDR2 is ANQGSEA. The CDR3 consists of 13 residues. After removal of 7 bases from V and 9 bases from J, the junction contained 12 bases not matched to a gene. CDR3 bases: TGCAGCGGAGAGGGAGGGATGGTGGGTGAGCAGTTCTTC. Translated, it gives CSGEGGMVGEQFF.

The CDR3 sequence is CSAWDRNNYGYTF. The DNA for the CDR3 is TGCAGTGCATGGGACAGGAATAACTATGGCTACACCTTC. V gene TRBV20-1 combines with J gene TRBJ1-2; TRBD1 matches 8 bases. With 6 bases clipped from V and 1 base from J, the junction kept 4 bases outside the gene matches. The CDR3 spans 13 residues. Germline V gene lookup returns CDR1 DFQATT and CDR2 SNEGSKA (reference sequence).

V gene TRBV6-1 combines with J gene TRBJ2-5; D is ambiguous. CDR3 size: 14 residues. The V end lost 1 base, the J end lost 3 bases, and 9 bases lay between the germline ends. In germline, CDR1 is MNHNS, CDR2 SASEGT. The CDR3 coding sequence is TGTGCCAGCAGTGAAGGTCCCGAGGAAGAGACCCAGTACTTC. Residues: CASSEGPEEETQYF.

CDR3 nucleotides: TGCGCCAGCAGCTTAACAGGGGGCGCGGAGACCCAGTACTTC. Encoded protein: CASSLTGGAETQYF. The rearrangement links TRBV5-1 to TRBJ2-5, with 9 bases matching TRBD1. The CDR3 has 14 amino acids. The germline V gene has CDR1 SGHRS and CDR2 YFSETQ. Losses at the gene ends were 2 bases for V and 5 bases for J; bases not matched to a gene: 4.

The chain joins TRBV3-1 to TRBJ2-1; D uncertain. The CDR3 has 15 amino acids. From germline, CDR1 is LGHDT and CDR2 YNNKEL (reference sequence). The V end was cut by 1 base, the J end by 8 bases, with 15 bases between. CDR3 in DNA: TGTGCCAGCAGCCAAGGATCCACTGCTGCGGATGAGCAGTTCTTC. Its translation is CASSQGSTAADEQFF.

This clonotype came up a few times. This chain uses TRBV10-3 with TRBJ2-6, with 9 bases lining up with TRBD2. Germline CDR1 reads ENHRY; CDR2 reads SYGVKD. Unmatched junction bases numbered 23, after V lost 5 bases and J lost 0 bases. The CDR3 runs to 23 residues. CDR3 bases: TGTGCCATCAGTAACAGGTTCTCCGGTACTAGCGGGCCTTCCCGCTCTGGGGCCAACGTCCTGACTTTC. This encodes CAISNRFSGTSGPSRSGANVLTF.

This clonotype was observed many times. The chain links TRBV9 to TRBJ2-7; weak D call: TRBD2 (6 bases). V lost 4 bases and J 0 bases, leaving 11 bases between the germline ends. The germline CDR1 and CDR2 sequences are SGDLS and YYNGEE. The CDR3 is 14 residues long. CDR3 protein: CASSRPGSSYEQYF. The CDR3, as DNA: TGTGCCAGCAGCCGCCCCGGGAGCTCCTACGAGCAGTACTTC.

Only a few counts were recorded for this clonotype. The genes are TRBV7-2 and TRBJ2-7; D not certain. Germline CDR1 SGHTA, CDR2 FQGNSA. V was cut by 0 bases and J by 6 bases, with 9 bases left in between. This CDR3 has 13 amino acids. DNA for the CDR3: TGTGCCAGCAGCTTAGCGTTTGTCGGCGAGCAGTACTTC. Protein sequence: CASSLAFVGEQYF.

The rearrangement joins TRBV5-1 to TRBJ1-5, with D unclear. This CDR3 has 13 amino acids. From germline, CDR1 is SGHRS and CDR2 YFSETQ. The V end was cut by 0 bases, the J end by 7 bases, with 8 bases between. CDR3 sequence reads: CASSLELEQPQHF. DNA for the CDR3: TGCGCCAGCAGCTTGGAACTTGAGCAGCCCCAGCATTTT.

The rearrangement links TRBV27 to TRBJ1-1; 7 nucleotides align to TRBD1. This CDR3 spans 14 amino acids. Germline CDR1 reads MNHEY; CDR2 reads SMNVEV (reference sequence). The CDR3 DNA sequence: TGTAGGGCAGGGGGGGGACCTCGGAACACTGAAGCTTTCTTT. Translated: CRAGGGPRNTEAFF.

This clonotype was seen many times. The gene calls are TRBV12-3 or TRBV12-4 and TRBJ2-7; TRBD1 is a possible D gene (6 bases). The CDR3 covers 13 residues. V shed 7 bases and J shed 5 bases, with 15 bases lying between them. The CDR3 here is CASNPRGSHEQYF. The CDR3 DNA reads TGTGCCAGCAACCCGAGGGGGTCCCACGAGCAGTACTTC.

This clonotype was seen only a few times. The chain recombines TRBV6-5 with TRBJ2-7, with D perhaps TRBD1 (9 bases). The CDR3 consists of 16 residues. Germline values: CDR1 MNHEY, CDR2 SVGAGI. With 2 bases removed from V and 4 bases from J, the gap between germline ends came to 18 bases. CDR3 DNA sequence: TGTGCCAGCAGTTACGGGACAGGGACTAGTGCATACGAGCAGTACTTC. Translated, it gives CASSYGTGTSAYEQYF.

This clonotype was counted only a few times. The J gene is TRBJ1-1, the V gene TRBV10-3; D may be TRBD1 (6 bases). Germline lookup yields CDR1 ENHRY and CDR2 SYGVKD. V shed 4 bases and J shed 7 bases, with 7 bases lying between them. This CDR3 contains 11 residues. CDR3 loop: CAISGTDEAFF. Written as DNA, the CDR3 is TGTGCCATCAGTGGGACAGATGAAGCTTTCTTT.

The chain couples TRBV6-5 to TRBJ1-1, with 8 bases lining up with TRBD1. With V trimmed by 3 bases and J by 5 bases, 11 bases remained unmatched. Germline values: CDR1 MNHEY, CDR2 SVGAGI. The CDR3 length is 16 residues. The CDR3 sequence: CASSYEGRGLGTEAFF. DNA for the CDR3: TGTGCCAGCAGTTATGAGGGCAGGGGGCTCGGGACTGAAGCTTTCTTT.

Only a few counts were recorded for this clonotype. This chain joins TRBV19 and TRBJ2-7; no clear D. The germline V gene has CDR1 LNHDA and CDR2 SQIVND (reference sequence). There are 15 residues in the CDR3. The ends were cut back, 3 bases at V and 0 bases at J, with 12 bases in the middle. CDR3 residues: CASSINGVSSYEQYF. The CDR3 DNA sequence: TGTGCCAGTAGTATTAACGGCGTAAGCTCCTACGAGCAGTACTTC.

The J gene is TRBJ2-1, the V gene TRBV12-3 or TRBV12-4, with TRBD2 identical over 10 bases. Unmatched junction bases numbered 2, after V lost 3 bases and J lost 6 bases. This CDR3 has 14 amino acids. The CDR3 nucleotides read TGTGCCAGCAGTTTGGCTAGCGGGAGCAATGAGCAGTTCTTC. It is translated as CASSLASGSNEQFF.